This entry lists 19 T cell receptor beta chains sequenced from one sample in a study of early T cells in non-severe SARS-CoV-2 infection. A single record per CDR3 protein comes from TCRdb applying MiXCR to the 5' RACE reads. The sample includes 85,000 to 95,000 distinct CDR3 sequences, about 15% of them seen just once. Material for sequencing was whole blood. Receptors were obtained from an adult who was a healthcare worker with PCR-confirmed SARS-CoV-2 infection or an uninfected control (not recorded which).

This clonotype has more than one count but fewer than ten. The CDR3, as DNA: TGTGCCAGCAGTGCTCACCGCCAAGAGACCCAGTACTTC. It codes for CASSAHRQETQYF. The chain recombines TRBV2 with TRBJ2-5, with D hard to call. From germline, CDR1 is SNHLY and CDR2 FYNNEI. The CDR3 spans 13 residues. The V gene lost 4 bases and the J gene lost 1 base, with 7 bases spanning the gap. Together with reference TRBV2 and TRBJ2-5, the CDR3 gives the full variable domain: EPEVTQTPSHQVTQMGQEVILRCVPISNHLYFYWYRQILGQKVEFLVSFYNNEISEKSEIFDDQFSVERPDGSNFTLKIRSTKLEDSAMYFCASSAHRQETQYFGPGTRLLVL.

This clonotype was recorded a few times. The V gene is TRBV4-2, the J gene TRBJ1-4; D may be TRBD1 (5 bases). Germline values: CDR1 LGHNA, CDR2 YNFKEQ. Between the trimmed V and J ends, which lost 0 bases and 13 bases, there was a span of 18 bases. The CDR3 length is 15 residues. CDR3 nucleotides: TGTGCCAGCAGCCAAGATACCCGGGGGACTGGGAGACTGTTTTTT. It specifies CASSQDTRGTGRLFF.

This clonotype was counted at least ten times. J is TRBJ2-5 and V is TRBV27; D might be TRBD2 (6 bases). Germline CDR1 reads MNHEY; CDR2 reads SMNVEV (reference sequence). With 5 bases removed from V and 5 bases from J, the gap between germline ends came to 15 bases. The CDR3 is 14 amino acids. CDR3 protein: CASSHRSGHETQYF. CDR3 nucleotide sequence: TGTGCCAGCAGTCATAGGAGCGGGCATGAGACCCAGTACTTC.

This clonotype has ten or more counts. The CDR3 protein is CASSLSQGLTDTQYF. CDR3 nucleotides: TGCGCCAGCAGCTTGTCGCAGGGGCTCACAGATACGCAGTATTTT. The V call is TRBV5-1, the J call TRBJ2-3, with D possibly being TRBD1 (6 bases). V lost 1 base to trimming and J lost 2 bases, with 11 bases between them. Germline loops: CDR1 SGHRS, CDR2 YFSETQ. The CDR3 consists of 15 residues.

This chain joins TRBV20-1 and TRBJ2-1, with D possibly being TRBD2 (5 bases). CDR3 length equals 11 residues. The germline CDR1 and CDR2 sequences are DFQATT and SNEGSKA (reference sequence). The CDR3 region is CSARGRSEQFF. Written as DNA, the CDR3 is TGCAGCGCAAGAGGGCGGAGTGAGCAGTTCTTC.

This clonotype was counted a few times. This sequence joins TRBV12-3 or TRBV12-4 and TRBJ1-4; D may be TRBD1 (6 bases). The CDR3 has 14 amino acids. Trimming removed 4 bases from V and 8 bases from J, with 14 bases in between. Here the CDR3 DNA reads TGTGCCAGCAGTTCCGACAGGCAAAGGGAAAAACTGTTTTTT. Protein: CASSSDRQREKLFF.

This sequence joins TRBV24-1 and TRBJ2-3, with a weak D call TRBD1 (5 bases). The CDR3 runs 17 residues. Germline V lookup: CDR1 KGHDR, CDR2 SFDVKD. The V and J ends lost 1 base and 2 bases respectively, with 15 bases between them. DNA of the CDR3: TGTGCCACCAGTGATTTAAGGACGGACAAGCCCACAGATACGCAGTATTTT. Translation: CATSDLRTDKPTDTQYF.

The CDR3 loop is CASRLGTGELFF. CDR3 bases: TGTGCCAGCAGGCTGGGGACCGGGGAGCTGTTTTTT. The chain couples TRBV6-5 to TRBJ2-2; D not resolved. Trimming shortened V by 6 bases and J by 5 bases, and 7 bases separated the two germline ends. In germline, CDR1 is MNHEY, CDR2 SVGAGI. The CDR3 is 12 amino acids.

In regard to this clonotype: Since the CDR3 does not end with the conserved phenylalanine or tryptophan, this likely comes from a read error. The gene calls are TRBV7-9 and TRBJ1-1; D is undetermined. Trimming shortened V by 1 base and J by 10 bases, and 7 bases separated the two germline ends. This CDR3 is built from 11 residues. Germline V gene data show CDR1 as SEHNR and CDR2 as FQNEAQ (reference sequence). This CDR3 reads CASSLDRAAFL. CDR3 nucleotides: TGTGCCAGCAGCTTAGATCGGGCAGCTTTCTTA.

The table lists this clonotype with a few counts. This chain links TRBV20-1 with TRBJ1-1; D is unclear. The CDR3 has 15 residues. The germline V gene encodes CDR1 DFQATT and CDR2 SNEGSKA (reference sequence). Trimming removed 5 bases at V and 0 bases at J, with 16 bases between. CDR3 region: CSALTPSTMNTEAFF. Here the CDR3 DNA reads TGCAGTGCTCTGACACCCTCTACCATGAACACTGAAGCTTTCTTT.

This clonotype was detected a few times. The chain is built from TRBV29-1 and TRBJ2-3; D tentatively fits TRBD1 or TRBD2 (6 bases each). The CDR3 sequence is 12 residues long. Germline lookup yields CDR1 SQVTM and CDR2 ANQGSEA. Trimming shortened V by 7 bases and J by 6 bases, and 14 bases separated the two germline ends. CDR3 protein: CSGGAAADTQYF. The DNA for the CDR3 is TGCAGCGGGGGGGCAGCAGCGGATACGCAGTATTTT.

This clonotype appeared a few times. The CDR3 spells CASSIASRKGNEQFF. The CDR3 nucleotides read TGTGCCAGTAGTATAGCTAGCAGGAAGGGCAATGAGCAGTTCTTC. J is TRBJ2-1 and V is TRBV19, with D maybe TRBD2 (5 bases). There are 15 residues in the CDR3. With 1 base removed from V and 6 bases from J, the gap between germline ends came to 13 bases. The V gene's germline CDR1 is LNHDA and CDR2 SQIVND (reference sequence).

The chain is built from TRBV30 and TRBJ2-7; TRBD2 is a possible D gene (6 bases). Germline V CDR1 and CDR2: GTSNPN, SVGIG (reference sequence). The CDR3 consists of 13 residues. Trimming cost V 0 bases and J 3 bases, with 9 bases left between them. In nucleotides, the CDR3 is TGTGCCTGGAGTGTAGGGAGGTTCTACGAGCAGTACGTC. Amino acids: CAWSVGRFYEQYV.

The chain links TRBV11-2 to TRBJ2-4, with D tentatively TRBD1 (6 bases). Germline V gene sequence: CDR1 SGHAT, CDR2 FQNNGV. The CDR3 loop spans 16 amino acids. Trimming left V 3 bases short and J 2 bases short, with 14 bases between. DNA of the CDR3: TGTGCCAGCAGCTTGGCTTACAGGGTATCCAAAAACATTCAGTACTTC. Encoded protein: CASSLAYRVSKNIQYF.

This rearrangement joins TRBV2 to TRBJ1-1; possibly TRBD1 for D (6 bases). The length of the CDR3 is 14 residues. Trimming shortened V by 7 bases and J by 1 base, and 13 bases separated the two germline ends. The V gene's germline CDR1 is SNHLY and CDR2 FYNNEI. CDR3 sequence reads: CASTFMGQNTEAFF. The DNA of the CDR3 is TGTGCCAGCACCTTCATGGGACAGAACACTGAAGCTTTCTTT.

This chain joins TRBV30 and TRBJ1-1; D remains ambiguous. In germline, CDR1 is GTSNPN, CDR2 SVGIG (reference sequence). V was pared by 2 bases and J by 3 bases, with 28 bases between. The CDR3 covers 19 residues. This CDR3 reads CAWSQVSGVQRGWDTEAFF. The CDR3 DNA reads as TGTGCCTGGAGTCAAGTCAGCGGGGTTCAGCGAGGGTGGGACACTGAAGCTTTCTTT. Looking up the rest from reference TRBV30 and TRBJ1-1 gives the full variable domain: SQTIHQWPATLVQPVGSPLSLECTVEGTSNPNLYWYRQAAGRGLQLLFYSVGIGQISSEVPQNLSASRPQDRQFILSSKKLLLSDSGFYLCAWSQVSGVQRGWDTEAFFGQGTRLTVV.

This clonotype was picked up a small number of times. The chain combines TRBV7-9 with TRBJ2-2; 9 bases are shared with TRBD1. The CDR3 runs 12 residues. The ends lost 10 bases at V and 11 bases at J; junction bases unmatched: 8. CDR1 is SEHNR, CDR2 FQNEAQ, per germline (reference sequence). The CDR3 here is CATRDREGELFF. As DNA, the CDR3 is TGTGCCACCCGGGACAGGGAGGGAGAGCTGTTTTTT.

This clonotype has a handful of counts. V is TRBV6-5 and J is TRBJ2-3; tentatively, D is TRBD1 (6 bases). CDR3 length equals 16 residues. The germline V gene has CDR1 MNHEY and CDR2 SVGAGI. The V and J ends lost 2 bases and 2 bases respectively, with 14 bases between them. The CDR3 is CASSYEGVYATDTQYF. In DNA form, the CDR3 reads TGTGCCAGCAGTTACGAGGGGGTCTATGCCACAGATACGCAGTATTTT.

This clonotype showed up many times. This chain connects TRBV7-2 to TRBJ2-4; D tentatively fits TRBD1 or TRBD2 (5 bases each). In germline, CDR1 is SGHTA, CDR2 FQGNSA. V gave up 0 bases and J gave up 12 bases, with 9 bases separating them. There are 12 residues in the CDR3. CDR3 residues: CASSLARDRQYF. CDR3 bases: TGTGCCAGCAGCTTAGCCCGGGACCGTCAGTACTTC. The entire variable domain, with the rest obtained from reference TRBV7-2 and TRBJ2-4, is as follows: GAGVSQSPSNKVTEKGKDVELRCDPISGHTALYWYRQSLGQGLEFLIYFQGNSAPDKSGLPSDRFSAERTGGSVSTLTIQRTQQEDSAVYLCASSLARDRQYFGAGTRLSVL.